Ten or more counts support the clone carrying this TCR beta chain. The antigen is unknown. The data derive from a study of T-cell reconstitution after alpha-beta-depleted transplantation in children. Points from the study as a whole: Diversity of TCRbeta at day 60 was high in some patients, arising from surviving recipient T cells and thymic progenitors. T-cell numbers and diversity, one year after transplant, stemmed largely from T cells that were newly produced. As was reported, about two months after transplant, alpha-beta T cells came from several hundred expanded graft clones.

Unique molecular identifiers were incorporated when the TCRbeta library was constructed. Each CDR3 protein is one row after TCRdb ran MiXCR on the PCR reads. The sample includes about 110,000 distinct CDR3 sequences, 6.4% of them seen just once. Germline CDR1 and CDR2: SGHRS and YFSETQ. The length of the CDR3 is 16 residues. V dropped 1 base and J dropped 6; count of bases not matched to a gene: 9. This clonotype was obtained from a male patient aged 2-15 years who had a stem cell transplant for acute lymphoblastic leukemia, so the T cells may come from the graft donor. This rearrangement joins TRBV5-1 to TRBJ2-1, with 8 bases that match TRBD1. The specimen comprised PBMCs, mostly from graft donor cells, sampled 360 days after TCRalphabeta/CD19-depleted stem cell transplant. The CDR3 nucleotides read TGCGCCAGCAGCTTGCGAAGGACAGGGCCGTCCAATGAGCAGTTCTTC. Its protein product is CASSLRRTGPSNEQFF.